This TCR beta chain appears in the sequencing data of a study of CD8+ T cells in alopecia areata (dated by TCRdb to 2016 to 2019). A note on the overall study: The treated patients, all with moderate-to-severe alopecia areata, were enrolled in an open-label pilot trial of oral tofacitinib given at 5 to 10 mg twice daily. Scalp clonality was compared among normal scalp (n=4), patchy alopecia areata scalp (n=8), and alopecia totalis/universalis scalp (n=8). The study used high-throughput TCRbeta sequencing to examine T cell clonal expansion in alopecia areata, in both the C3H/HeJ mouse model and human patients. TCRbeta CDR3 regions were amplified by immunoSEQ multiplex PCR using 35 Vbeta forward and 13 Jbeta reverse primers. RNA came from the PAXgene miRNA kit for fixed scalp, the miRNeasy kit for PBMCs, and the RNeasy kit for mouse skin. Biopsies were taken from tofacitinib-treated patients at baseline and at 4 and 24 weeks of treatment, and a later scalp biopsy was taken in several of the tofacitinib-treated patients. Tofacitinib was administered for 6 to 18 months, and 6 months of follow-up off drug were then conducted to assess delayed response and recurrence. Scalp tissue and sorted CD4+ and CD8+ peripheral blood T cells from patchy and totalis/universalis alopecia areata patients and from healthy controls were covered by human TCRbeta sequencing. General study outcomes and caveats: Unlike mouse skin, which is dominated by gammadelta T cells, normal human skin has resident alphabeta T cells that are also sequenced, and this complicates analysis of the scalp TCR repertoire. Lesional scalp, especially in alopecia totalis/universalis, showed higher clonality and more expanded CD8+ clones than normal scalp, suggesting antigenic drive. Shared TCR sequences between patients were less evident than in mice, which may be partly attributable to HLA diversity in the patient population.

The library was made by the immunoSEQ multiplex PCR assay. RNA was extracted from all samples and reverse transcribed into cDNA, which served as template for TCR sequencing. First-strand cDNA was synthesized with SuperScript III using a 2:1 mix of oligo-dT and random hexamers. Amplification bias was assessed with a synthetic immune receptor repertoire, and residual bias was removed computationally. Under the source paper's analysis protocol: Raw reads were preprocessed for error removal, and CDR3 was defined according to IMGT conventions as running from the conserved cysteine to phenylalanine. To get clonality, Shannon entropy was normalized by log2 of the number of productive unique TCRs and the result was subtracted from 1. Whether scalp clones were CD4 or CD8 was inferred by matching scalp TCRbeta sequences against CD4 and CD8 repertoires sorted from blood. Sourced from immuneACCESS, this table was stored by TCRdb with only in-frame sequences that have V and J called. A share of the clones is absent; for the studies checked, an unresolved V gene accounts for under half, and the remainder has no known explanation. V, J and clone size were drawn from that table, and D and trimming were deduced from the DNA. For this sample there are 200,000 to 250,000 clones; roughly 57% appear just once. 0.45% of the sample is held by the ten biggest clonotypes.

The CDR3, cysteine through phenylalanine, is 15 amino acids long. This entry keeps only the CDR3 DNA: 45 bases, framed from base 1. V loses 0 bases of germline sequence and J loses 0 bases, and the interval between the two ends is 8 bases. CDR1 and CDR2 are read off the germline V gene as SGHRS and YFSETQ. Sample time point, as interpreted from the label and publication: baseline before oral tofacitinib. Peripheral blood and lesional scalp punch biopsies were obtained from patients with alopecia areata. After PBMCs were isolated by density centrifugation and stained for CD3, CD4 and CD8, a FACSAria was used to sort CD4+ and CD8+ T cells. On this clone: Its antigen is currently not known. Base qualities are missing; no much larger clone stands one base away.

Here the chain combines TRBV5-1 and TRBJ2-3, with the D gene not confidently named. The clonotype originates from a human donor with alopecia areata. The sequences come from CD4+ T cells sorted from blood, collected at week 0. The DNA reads TGCGCCAGCAGCTTGGGGGCAGCAAGCACAGATACGCAGTATTTT. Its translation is CASSLGAASTDTQYF.